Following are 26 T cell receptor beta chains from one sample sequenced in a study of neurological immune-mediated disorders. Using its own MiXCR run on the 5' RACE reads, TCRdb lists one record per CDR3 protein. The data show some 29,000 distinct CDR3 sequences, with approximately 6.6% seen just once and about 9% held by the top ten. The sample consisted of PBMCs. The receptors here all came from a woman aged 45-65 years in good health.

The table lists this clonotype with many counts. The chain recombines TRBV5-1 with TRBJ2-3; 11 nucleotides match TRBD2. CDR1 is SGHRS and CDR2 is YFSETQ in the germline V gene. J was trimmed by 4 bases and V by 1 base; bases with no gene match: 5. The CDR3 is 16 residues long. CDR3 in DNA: TGCGCCAGCAGCTTGCCGGGACTAGCGGAATCAGATACGCAGTATTTT. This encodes CASSLPGLAESDTQYF.

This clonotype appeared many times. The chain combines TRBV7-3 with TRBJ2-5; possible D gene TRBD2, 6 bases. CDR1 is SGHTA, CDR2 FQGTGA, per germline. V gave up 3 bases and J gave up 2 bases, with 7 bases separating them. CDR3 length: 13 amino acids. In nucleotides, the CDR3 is TGTGCCAGCAGCTTGGAGGGACAAGAGACCCAGTACTTC. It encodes CASSLEGQETQYF.

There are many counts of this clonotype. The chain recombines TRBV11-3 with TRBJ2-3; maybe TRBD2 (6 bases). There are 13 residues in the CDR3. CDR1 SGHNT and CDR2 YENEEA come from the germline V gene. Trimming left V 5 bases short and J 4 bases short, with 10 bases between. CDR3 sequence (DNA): TGTGCCAGCAGCCACGGGGAGGCAGATACGCAGTATTTT. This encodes CASSHGEADTQYF.

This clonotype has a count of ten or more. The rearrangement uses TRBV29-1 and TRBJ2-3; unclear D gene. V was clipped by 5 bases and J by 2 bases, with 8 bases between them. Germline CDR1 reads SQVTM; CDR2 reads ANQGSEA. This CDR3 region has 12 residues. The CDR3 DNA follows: TGCAGCGTTCTTGACTCCACAGATACGCAGTATTTT. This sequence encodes CSVLDSTDTQYF.

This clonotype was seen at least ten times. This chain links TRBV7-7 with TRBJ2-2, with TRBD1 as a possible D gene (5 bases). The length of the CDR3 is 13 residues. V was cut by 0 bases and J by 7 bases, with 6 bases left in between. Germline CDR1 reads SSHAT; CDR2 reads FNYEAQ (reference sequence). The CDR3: CASSLADNGELFF. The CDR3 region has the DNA TGTGCCAGCAGCTTAGCGGACAACGGGGAGCTGTTTTTT.

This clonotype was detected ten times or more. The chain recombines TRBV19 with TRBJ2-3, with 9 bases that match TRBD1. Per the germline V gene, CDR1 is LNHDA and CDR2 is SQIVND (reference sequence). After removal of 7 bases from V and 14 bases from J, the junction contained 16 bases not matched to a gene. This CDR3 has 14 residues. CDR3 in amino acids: CASKVEPAGTGMYF. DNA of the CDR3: TGTGCCAGTAAGGTTGAGCCCGCGGGGACAGGGATGTATTTT.

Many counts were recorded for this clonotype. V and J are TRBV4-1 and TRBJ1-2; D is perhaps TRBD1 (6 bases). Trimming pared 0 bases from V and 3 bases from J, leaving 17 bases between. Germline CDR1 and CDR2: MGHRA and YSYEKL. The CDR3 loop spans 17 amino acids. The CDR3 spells CASSQDRSGAQDYGYTF. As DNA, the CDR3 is TGCGCCAGCAGCCAAGATCGATCGGGGGCGCAGGACTATGGCTACACCTTC.

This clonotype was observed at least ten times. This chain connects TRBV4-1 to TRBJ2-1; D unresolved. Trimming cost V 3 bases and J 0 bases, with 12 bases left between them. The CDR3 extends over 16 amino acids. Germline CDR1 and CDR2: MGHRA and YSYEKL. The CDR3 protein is CASSHLDIISYNEQFF. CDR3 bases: TGCGCCAGCAGCCACCTCGACATAATCTCCTACAATGAGCAGTTCTTC.

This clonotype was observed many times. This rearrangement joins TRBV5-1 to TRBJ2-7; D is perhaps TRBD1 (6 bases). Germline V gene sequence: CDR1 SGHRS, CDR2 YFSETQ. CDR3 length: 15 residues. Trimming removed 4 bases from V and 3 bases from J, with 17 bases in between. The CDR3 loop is CASSPTRQENYEQYF. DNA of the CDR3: TGCGCCAGCAGCCCAACTAGACAGGAGAACTACGAGCAGTACTTC.

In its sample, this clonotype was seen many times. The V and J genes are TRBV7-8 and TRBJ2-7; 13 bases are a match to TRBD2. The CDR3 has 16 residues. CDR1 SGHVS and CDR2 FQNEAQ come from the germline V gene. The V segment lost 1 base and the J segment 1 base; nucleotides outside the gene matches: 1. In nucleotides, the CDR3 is TGTGCCAGCAGCTTAGAACTAGCGGGGGGGTCCTACGAGCAGTACTTC. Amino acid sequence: CASSLELAGGSYEQYF.

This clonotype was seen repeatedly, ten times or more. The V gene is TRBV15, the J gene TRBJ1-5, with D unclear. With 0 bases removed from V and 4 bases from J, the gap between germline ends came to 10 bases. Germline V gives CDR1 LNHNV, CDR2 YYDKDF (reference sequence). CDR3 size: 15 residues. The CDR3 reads CATSRDIPLNQPQHF. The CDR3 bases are TGTGCCACCAGCAGAGATATACCGCTTAATCAGCCCCAGCATTTT.

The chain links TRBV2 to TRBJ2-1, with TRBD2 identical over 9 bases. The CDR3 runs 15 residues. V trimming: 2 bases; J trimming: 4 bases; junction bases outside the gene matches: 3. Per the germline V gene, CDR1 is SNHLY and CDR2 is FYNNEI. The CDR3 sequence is CASSELAGGYNEQFF. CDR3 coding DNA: TGTGCCAGCAGTGAATTGGCGGGAGGGTACAATGAGCAGTTCTTC.

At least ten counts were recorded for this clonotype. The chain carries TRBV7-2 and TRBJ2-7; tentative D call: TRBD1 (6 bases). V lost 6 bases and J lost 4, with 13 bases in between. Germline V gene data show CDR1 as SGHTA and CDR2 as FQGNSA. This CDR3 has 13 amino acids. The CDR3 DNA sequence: TGTGCCAGCAGACGCGGACAGCTATACGAGCAGTACTTC. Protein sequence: CASRRGQLYEQYF.

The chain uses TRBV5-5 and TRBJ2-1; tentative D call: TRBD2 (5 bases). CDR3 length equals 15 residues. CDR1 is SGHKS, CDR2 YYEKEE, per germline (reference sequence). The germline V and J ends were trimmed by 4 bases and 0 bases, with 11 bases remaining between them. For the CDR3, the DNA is TGTGCCAGCAGCCCCCTTGAGGGCTCCTACAATGAGCAGTTCTTC. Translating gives CASSPLEGSYNEQFF.

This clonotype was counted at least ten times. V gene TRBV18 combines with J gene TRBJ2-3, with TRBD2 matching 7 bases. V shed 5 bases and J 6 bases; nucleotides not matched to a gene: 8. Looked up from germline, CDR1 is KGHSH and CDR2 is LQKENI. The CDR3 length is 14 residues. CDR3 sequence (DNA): TGTGCCAGCTCAACGTACACTAGCGAGGATACGCAGTATTTT. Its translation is CASSTYTSEDTQYF.

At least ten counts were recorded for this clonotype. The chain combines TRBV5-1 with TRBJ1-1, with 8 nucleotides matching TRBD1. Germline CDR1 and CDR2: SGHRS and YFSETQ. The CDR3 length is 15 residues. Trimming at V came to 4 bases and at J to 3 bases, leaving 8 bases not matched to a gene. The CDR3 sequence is CASSVRTGRDTEAFF. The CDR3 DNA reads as TGCGCCAGCAGCGTAAGGACAGGGCGAGACACTGAAGCTTTCTTT.

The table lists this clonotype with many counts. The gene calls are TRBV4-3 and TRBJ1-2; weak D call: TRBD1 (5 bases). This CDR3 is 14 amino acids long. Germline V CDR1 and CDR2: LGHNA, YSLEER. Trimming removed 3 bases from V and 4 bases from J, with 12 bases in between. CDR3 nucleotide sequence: TGCGCCAGCAGCCAGGGACTTTCGGCCTATGGCTACACCTTC. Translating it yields CASSQGLSAYGYTF.

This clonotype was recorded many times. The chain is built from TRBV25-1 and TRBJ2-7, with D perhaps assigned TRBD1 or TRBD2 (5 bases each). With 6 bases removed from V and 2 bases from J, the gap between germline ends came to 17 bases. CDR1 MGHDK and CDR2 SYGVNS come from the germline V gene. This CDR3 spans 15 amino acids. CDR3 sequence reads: CASSQPGASAYEQYF. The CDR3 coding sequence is TGTGCCAGCAGCCAACCCGGGGCTTCCGCCTACGAGCAGTACTTC.

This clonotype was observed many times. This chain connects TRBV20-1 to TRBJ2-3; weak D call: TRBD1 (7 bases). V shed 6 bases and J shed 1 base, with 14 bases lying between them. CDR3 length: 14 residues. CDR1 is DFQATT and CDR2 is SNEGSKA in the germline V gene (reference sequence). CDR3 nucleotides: TGCAGTGCCGCCAGGGGGGTTGGCACAGATACGCAGTATTTT. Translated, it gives CSAARGVGTDTQYF.

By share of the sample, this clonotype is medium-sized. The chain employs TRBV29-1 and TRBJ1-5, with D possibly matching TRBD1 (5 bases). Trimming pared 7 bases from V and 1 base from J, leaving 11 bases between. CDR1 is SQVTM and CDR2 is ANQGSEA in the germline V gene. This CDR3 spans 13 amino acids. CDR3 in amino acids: CSASDSSNQPQHF. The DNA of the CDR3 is TGCAGCGCCTCTGACAGCAGCAATCAGCCCCAGCATTTT.

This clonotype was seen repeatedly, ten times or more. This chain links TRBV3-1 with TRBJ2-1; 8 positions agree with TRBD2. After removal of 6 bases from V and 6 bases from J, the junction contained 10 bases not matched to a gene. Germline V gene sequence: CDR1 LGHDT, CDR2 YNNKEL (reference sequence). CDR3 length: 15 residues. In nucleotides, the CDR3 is TGTGCCAGCAGTCTCGGGGGGGGGGAAGTCAATGAGCAGTTCTTC. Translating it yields CASSLGGGEVNEQFF.

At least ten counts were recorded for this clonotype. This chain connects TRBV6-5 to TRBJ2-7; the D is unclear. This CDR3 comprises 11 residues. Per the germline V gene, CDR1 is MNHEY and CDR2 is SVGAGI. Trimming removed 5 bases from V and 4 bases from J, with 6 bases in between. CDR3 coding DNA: TGTGCCAGCAGTATGAATTACGAGCAGTACTTC. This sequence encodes CASSMNYEQYF.

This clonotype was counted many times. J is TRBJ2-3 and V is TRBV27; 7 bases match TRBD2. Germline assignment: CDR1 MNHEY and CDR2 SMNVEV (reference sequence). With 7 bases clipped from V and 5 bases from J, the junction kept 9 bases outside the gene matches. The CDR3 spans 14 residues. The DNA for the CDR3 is TGTGCCAGCACCGGGGGGAGGTATCAAGATACGCAGTATTTT. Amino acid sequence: CASTGGRYQDTQYF.

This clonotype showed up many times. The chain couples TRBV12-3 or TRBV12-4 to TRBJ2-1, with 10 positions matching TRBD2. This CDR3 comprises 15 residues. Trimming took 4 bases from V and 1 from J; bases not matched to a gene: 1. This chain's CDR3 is CASSYSGGSYNEQFF. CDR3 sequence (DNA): TGTGCCAGCAGTTATAGCGGGGGGTCCTACAATGAGCAGTTCTTC.

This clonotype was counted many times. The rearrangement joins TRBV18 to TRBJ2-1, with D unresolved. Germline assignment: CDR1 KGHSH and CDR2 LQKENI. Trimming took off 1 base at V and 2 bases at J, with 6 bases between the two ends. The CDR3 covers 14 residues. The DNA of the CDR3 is TGTGCCAGCTCACCACAGGAAACCTACAATGAGCAGTTCTTC. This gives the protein CASSPQETYNEQFF. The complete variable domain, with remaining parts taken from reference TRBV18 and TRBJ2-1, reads NAGVMQNPRHLVRRRGQEARLRCSPMKGHSHVYWYRQLPEEGLKFMVYLQKENIIDESGMPKERFSAEFPKEGPSILRIQQVVRGDSAAYFCASSPQETYNEQFFGPGTRLTVL.

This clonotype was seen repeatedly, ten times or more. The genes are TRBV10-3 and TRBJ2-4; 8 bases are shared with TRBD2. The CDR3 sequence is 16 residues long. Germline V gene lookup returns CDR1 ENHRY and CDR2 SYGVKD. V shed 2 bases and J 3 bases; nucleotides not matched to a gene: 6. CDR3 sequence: CAISEQIGGDKNIQYF. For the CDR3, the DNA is TGTGCCATCAGTGAGCAAATCGGGGGGGACAAAAACATTCAGTACTTC.